The rows below give T cell receptor beta chains drawn from one sample of a study of post-analysis software for immune sequencing data. TCRdb redid the calling of the PCR reads with MiXCR, one entry per CDR3 protein. The sample lists hundreds of thousands of distinct CDR3 sequences, around 33% seen once, with about an eighth in the top ten. The sequenced sample consisted of blood. The receptors here all came from a girl aged 5 to 17 with multiple sclerosis. The CDR3 runs from the conserved cysteine through the conserved F or W. Fields, in order: D gene, clone size, J gene, V gene, CDR3 protein, CDR3 DNA. The D gene is left open where the match is weak. Not all rows give a size; the values are once, few, many and, for expanded clones, a class.

d_gene: .
abundance: .
j_gene: TRBJ2-5
v_gene: TRBV7-2
CDR3aa: CASSPTRTGETQYF
CDR3nt: TGTGCCAGCAGCCCCACAAGGACGGGAGAGACCCAGTACTTC

d_gene: .
abundance: few
j_gene: TRBJ1-1
v_gene: TRBV6-5
CDR3aa: CASSPGFPDTEAFF
CDR3nt: TGTGCCAGCAGTCCAGGGTTTCCGGACACTGAAGCTTTCTTT

d_gene: TRBD1
abundance: .
j_gene: TRBJ1-1
v_gene: TRBV20-1
CDR3aa: CSAQDAGQGNTEAFF
CDR3nt: TGCAGTGCTCAAGACGCCGGACAGGGTAACACTGAAGCTTTCTTT

d_gene: .
abundance: few
j_gene: TRBJ2-7
v_gene: TRBV7-9
CDR3aa: CASTDFFLRDTQSSYEQYF
CDR3nt: TGTGCCAGCACCGACTTCTTTCTTAGGGACACCCAGAGCTCCTACGAGCAGTACTTC

d_gene: .
abundance: many
j_gene: TRBJ1-2
v_gene: TRBV20-1
CDR3aa: CSARAGGYGYTF
CDR3nt: TGCAGTGCTAGAGCTGGGGGCTATGGCTACACCTTC

d_gene: .
abundance: many
j_gene: TRBJ2-3
v_gene: TRBV3-1
CDR3aa: CASSPQGDTQYF
CDR3nt: TGTGCCAGCAGCCCCCAGGGAGATACGCAGTATTTT

d_gene: .
abundance: .
j_gene: TRBJ2-3
v_gene: TRBV18
CDR3aa: CASSPPGPEDTQYF
CDR3nt: TGTGCCAGCTCCCCCCCGGGGCCAGAGGATACGCAGTATTTT

d_gene: .
abundance: .
j_gene: TRBJ2-1
v_gene: TRBV24-1
CDR3aa: CATSVRANEQFF
CDR3nt: TGTGCCACCAGTGTTCGGGCCAATGAGCAGTTCTTC

d_gene: .
abundance: .
j_gene: TRBJ2-1
v_gene: TRBV6-1
CDR3aa: CASSLPVGGILQDEQFF
CDR3nt: TGTGCCAGCAGCCTTCCCGTAGGGGGGATCCTACAGGATGAGCAGTTCTTC

d_gene: .
abundance: .
j_gene: TRBJ2-5
v_gene: TRBV7-2
CDR3aa: CAGSLSAGSETQYF
CDR3nt: TGTGCCGGCAGCTTATCGGCGGGGTCAGAGACCCAGTACTTC

d_gene: TRBD1
abundance: .
j_gene: TRBJ2-1
v_gene: TRBV5-1
CDR3aa: CASSLGVQGDEQFF
CDR3nt: TGCGCCAGCAGCTTGGGGGTACAGGGGGATGAGCAGTTCTTC

d_gene: .
abundance: .
j_gene: TRBJ2-1
v_gene: TRBV7-3
CDR3aa: CASSLDFATYNEQFF
CDR3nt: TGTGCCAGCAGCTTAGACTTCGCAACCTACAATGAGCAGTTCTTC

d_gene: .
abundance: few
j_gene: TRBJ2-1
v_gene: TRBV24-1
CDR3aa: CATSDGYGSSYNEQFF
CDR3nt: TGTGCCACCAGTGATGGTTACGGGAGCTCCTACAATGAGCAGTTCTTC

d_gene: .
abundance: once
j_gene: TRBJ2-2
v_gene: TRBV5-1
CDR3aa: CASSSRQSGELFF
CDR3nt: TGCGCCAGCAGCTCCCGTCAATCCGGGGAGCTGTTTTTT

d_gene: .
abundance: .
j_gene: TRBJ2-3
v_gene: TRBV28
CDR3aa: CANSFQETDTQYF
CDR3nt: TGTGCCAACAGTTTTCAGGAGACAGATACGCAGTATTTT

d_gene: .
abundance: few
j_gene: TRBJ1-4
v_gene: TRBV28
CDR3aa: CASSLKLGISTNEKLFF
CDR3nt: TGTGCCAGCAGTTTAAAGTTGGGCATTTCGACTAATGAAAAACTGTTTTTT